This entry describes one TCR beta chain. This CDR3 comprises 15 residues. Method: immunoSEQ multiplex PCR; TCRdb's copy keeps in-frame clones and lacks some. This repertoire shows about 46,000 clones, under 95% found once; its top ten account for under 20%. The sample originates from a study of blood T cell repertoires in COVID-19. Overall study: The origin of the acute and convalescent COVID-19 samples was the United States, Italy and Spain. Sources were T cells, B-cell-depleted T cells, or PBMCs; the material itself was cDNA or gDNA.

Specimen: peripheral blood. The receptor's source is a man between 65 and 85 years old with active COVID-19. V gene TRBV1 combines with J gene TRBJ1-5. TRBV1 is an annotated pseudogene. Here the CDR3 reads CTSRREDRHNQPQHF. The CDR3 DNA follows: TGCACCAGCAGGCGGGAAGACAGACACAATCAGCCCCAGCATTTT.